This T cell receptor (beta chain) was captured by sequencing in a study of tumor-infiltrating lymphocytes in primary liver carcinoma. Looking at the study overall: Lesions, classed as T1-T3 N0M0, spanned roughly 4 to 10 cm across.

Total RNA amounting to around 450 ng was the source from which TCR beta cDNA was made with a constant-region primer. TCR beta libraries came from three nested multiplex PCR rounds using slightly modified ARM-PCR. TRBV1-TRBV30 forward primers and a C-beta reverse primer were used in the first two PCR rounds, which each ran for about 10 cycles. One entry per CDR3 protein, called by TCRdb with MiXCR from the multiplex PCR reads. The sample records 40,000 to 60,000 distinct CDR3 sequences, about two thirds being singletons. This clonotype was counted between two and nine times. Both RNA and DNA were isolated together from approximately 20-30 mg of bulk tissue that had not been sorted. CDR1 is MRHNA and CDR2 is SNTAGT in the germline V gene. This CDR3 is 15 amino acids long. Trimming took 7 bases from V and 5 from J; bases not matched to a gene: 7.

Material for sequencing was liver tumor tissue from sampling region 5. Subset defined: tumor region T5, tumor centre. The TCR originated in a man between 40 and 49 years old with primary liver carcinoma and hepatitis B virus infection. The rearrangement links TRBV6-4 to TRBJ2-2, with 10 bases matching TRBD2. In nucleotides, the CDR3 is TGTGCCAGCACCGAGATAGCGGGAGGAACCGGGGAGCTGTTTTTT. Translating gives CASTEIAGGTGELFF.